This TCR beta chain was found in a study of blood T cell repertoires in COVID-19. Study background: Whether acute or convalescent, the COVID-19 samples came from the United States, Italy and Spain. PBMCs, B-cell-depleted T cells, or T cells were the source of the cDNA or gDNA that made up the material.

The data were produced by immunoSEQ multiplex PCR, yet TCRdb's version contains in-frame clones alone and is incomplete. The sample includes over 130,000 clones, approximately 88% of them seen just once. Deletions cut 0 bases from V and 4 bases from J, with 10 bases between. This CDR3 has 16 amino acids. CDR1 is MNHEY, CDR2 SVGAGI, per germline. The chain is built from TRBV6-5 and TRBJ1-6, with TRBD1 as a possible D gene (6 bases). The receptor was derived from a man aged 55-75 years with active or convalescent COVID-19. Material for sequencing was peripheral blood. The CDR3 loop is CASSYSRGGYNSPLHF. In nucleotides, the CDR3 is TGTGCCAGCAGTTACTCGAGGGGGGGATATAATTCACCCCTCCACTTT.